These T cell receptor beta chains were read from a single sample in a study of T cells in Graves' hyperthyroidism and ophthalmopathy. TCRdb called the multiplex PCR reads again in MiXCR, with one record for every CDR3 protein. The repertoire holds fewer than 350,000 distinct CDR3 sequences, with approximately 12% as singletons. The sequenced sample consisted of blood. The receptors originated from a woman aged 25 to 45 with Graves' hyperthyroidism that later progressed to Graves' ophthalmopathy. Both conserved end residues are part of each CDR3. The order of the fields is J gene, clone size, V gene, D gene, CDR3 protein, CDR3 DNA. The D gene is left open where the match is weak. Some rows have no size entry. The others give once, few or many, or a class for an expanded clone.

j_call: TRBJ1-3
clone_size: few
v_call: TRBV2
d_call: NA
cdr3_aa: CASSEQGIAGNTIYF
cdr3_nt: TGTGCCAGCAGTGAACAGGGGATAGCTGGAAACACCATATATTTT

j_call: TRBJ2-7
clone_size: many
v_call: TRBV28
d_call: TRBD2
cdr3_aa: CASSLGTSGRGLYEQYF
cdr3_nt: TGTGCCAGCAGTTTAGGGACTAGCGGGAGGGGTCTATACGAGCAGTACTTC

j_call: TRBJ2-2
clone_size: many
v_call: TRBV27
d_call: NA
cdr3_aa: CASRPYGTGQNTGELFF
cdr3_nt: TGTGCCAGCAGACCATATGGGACGGGACAGAACACCGGGGAGCTGTTTTTT

j_call: TRBJ2-1
clone_size: many
v_call: TRBV19
d_call: NA
cdr3_aa: CASIPPGAQYNEQFF
cdr3_nt: TGTGCCAGTATCCCCCCGGGGGCACAGTACAATGAGCAGTTCTTC

j_call: TRBJ2-1
clone_size: many
v_call: TRBV6-2/TRBV6-3
d_call: TRBD2
cdr3_aa: CASIQTRTSGYVDEQFF
cdr3_nt: TGTGCCAGCATTCAAACGAGGACTAGCGGCTATGTCGATGAGCAGTTCTTC

j_call: TRBJ1-1
clone_size: many
v_call: TRBV28
d_call: NA
cdr3_aa: CASSNRYTEAFF
cdr3_nt: TGTGCCAGCAGTAACAGGTACACTGAAGCTTTCTTT

j_call: TRBJ2-3
clone_size: NA
v_call: TRBV4-2
d_call: NA
cdr3_aa: CASSQDFGNTDTQYF
cdr3_nt: TGTGCCAGCAGCCAAGATTTCGGTAACACAGATACGCAGTATTTT

j_call: TRBJ2-7
clone_size: many
v_call: TRBV7-8
d_call: TRBD2
cdr3_aa: CASSLRTSGTEQYF
cdr3_nt: TGTGCCAGCAGCCTTCGGACTAGCGGAACCGAGCAGTACTTC

j_call: TRBJ1-5
clone_size: NA
v_call: TRBV28
d_call: NA
cdr3_aa: CASSSAGGASQPQHF
cdr3_nt: TGTGCCAGCAGTTCCGCCGGGGGGGCGAGTCAGCCCCAGCATTTT

j_call: TRBJ2-6
clone_size: NA
v_call: TRBV5-1
d_call: NA
cdr3_aa: CASSSERAGANVLTF
cdr3_nt: TGCGCCAGCAGCTCCGAAAGGGCTGGGGCCAACGTCCTGACTTTC

j_call: TRBJ2-7
clone_size: many
v_call: TRBV7-9
d_call: NA
cdr3_aa: CASSHRTESEQYF
cdr3_nt: TGTGCCAGCAGCCATCGGACCGAGAGCGAGCAGTACTTC

j_call: TRBJ2-5
clone_size: many
v_call: TRBV11-2
d_call: NA
cdr3_aa: CASSWDFQETQYF
cdr3_nt: TGTGCCAGCAGCTGGGACTTCCAAGAGACCCAGTACTTC

j_call: TRBJ2-1
clone_size: many
v_call: TRBV11-2
d_call: TRBD2
cdr3_aa: CASSSTSGSVYNEQFF
cdr3_nt: TGTGCCAGCAGCTCGACTAGCGGGAGTGTCTACAATGAGCAGTTCTTC

j_call: TRBJ2-3
clone_size: few
v_call: TRBV4-2
d_call: NA
cdr3_aa: CASSGRDTQYF
cdr3_nt: TGTGCCAGCTCGGGCAGAGATACGCAGTATTTT

j_call: TRBJ1-2
clone_size: many
v_call: TRBV18
d_call: NA
cdr3_aa: CASSPLDSYGYTF
cdr3_nt: TGTGCCAGCTCACCTTTAGACAGCTATGGCTACACCTTC

j_call: TRBJ2-2
clone_size: many
v_call: TRBV6-1
d_call: TRBD1
cdr3_aa: CASTIRATGRTGELFF
cdr3_nt: TGTGCCAGCACGATCAGAGCGACAGGGAGAACCGGGGAGCTGTTTTTT

j_call: TRBJ2-3
clone_size: few
v_call: TRBV4-3
d_call: TRBD2
cdr3_aa: CASSQEPSGRAIDTQYF
cdr3_nt: TGCGCCAGCAGCCAAGAGCCTAGCGGGAGGGCCATAGATACGCAGTATTTT

j_call: TRBJ1-1
clone_size: NA
v_call: TRBV20-1
d_call: NA
cdr3_aa: CSARDWREGNTEAFF
cdr3_nt: TGCAGTGCTAGAGATTGGAGGGAGGGAAACACTGAAGCTTTCTTT

j_call: TRBJ2-1
clone_size: many
v_call: TRBV5-1
d_call: NA
cdr3_aa: CASSRNLNEQFF
cdr3_nt: TGCGCCAGCAGCAGGAACTTGAATGAGCAGTTCTTC

j_call: TRBJ1-5
clone_size: many
v_call: TRBV4-1
d_call: NA
cdr3_aa: CASSPVGDQPQHF
cdr3_nt: TGCGCCAGCAGCCCCGTGGGGGACCAGCCCCAGCATTTT

j_call: TRBJ1-4
clone_size: many
v_call: TRBV12-3/TRBV12-4
d_call: NA
cdr3_aa: CASSLRGALVEKLFF
cdr3_nt: TGTGCCAGCAGTTTGAGGGGTGCCCTTGTAGAAAAACTGTTTTTT

j_call: TRBJ2-5
clone_size: many
v_call: TRBV28
d_call: TRBD2
cdr3_aa: CASSFDRLAGETQYF
cdr3_nt: TGTGCCAGCAGTTTCGACCGACTAGCGGGTGAGACCCAGTACTTC

j_call: TRBJ2-3
clone_size: NA
v_call: TRBV6-2/TRBV6-3
d_call: NA
cdr3_aa: CASSYAPPGVYTDTQYF
cdr3_nt: TGTGCCAGCAGTTACGCCCCCCCGGGAGTGTACACAGATACGCAGTATTTT

j_call: TRBJ2-5
clone_size: many
v_call: TRBV28
d_call: NA
cdr3_aa: CASSLSGPLETQYF
cdr3_nt: TGTGCCAGCAGTTTATCGGGACCCCTAGAGACCCAGTACTTC

j_call: TRBJ2-2
clone_size: many
v_call: TRBV24-1
d_call: NA
cdr3_aa: CATSSLVGGELFF
cdr3_nt: TGTGCCACCTCCAGTCTAGTCGGGGGGGAGCTGTTTTTT

j_call: TRBJ1-4
clone_size: many
v_call: TRBV27
d_call: NA
cdr3_aa: CASSLLGYGDEKLFF
cdr3_nt: TGTGCCAGCAGTTTGCTGGGGTACGGGGATGAAAAACTGTTTTTT